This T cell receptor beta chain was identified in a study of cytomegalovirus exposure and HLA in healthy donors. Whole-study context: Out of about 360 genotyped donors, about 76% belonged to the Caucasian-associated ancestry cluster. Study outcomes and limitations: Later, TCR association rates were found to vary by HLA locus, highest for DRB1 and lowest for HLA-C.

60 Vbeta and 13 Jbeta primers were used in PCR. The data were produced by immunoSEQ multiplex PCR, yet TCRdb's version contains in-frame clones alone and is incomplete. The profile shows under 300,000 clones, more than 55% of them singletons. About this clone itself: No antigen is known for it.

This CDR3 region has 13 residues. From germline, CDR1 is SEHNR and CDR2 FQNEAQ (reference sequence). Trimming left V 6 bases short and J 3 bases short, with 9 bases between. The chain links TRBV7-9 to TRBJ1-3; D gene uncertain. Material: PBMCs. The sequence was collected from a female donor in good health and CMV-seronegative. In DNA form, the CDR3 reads TGTGCCAGCAGGGGCGAACTTGGAAACACCATATATTTT. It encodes CASRGELGNTIYF.